This T cell receptor (beta chain) was retrieved from a study of beta chain features in type 1 diabetes. Study in general: Comparable age, gender and cell yields were observed in patients relative to healthy donors.

Findings and caveats of the study: Naive, central memory and Treg TCRB repertoires appeared more alike in patients than in healthy donors. For Type 1 diabetes patients, all four CD4+ subsets carried TCRB CDR3s that were moderately but significantly shorter. Insertions at VDJ junctions were less frequent in type 1 diabetes patients. These patients also deleted more nucleotides at the same junctions.

The CDR3 loop spans 14 amino acids. Trimming left V 4 bases short and J 0 bases short, with 10 bases between. Germline V gives CDR1 SQVTM, CDR2 ANQGSEA. Expressed TCRB transcripts got sequenced, as all isolated RNA was reverse transcribed. The method was immunoSEQ multiplex PCR; TCRdb's version includes in-frame clones alone and lacks a portion of them. The table lists 300,000 to 350,000 clones, around 8.5% of them singletons. In this sample, this clone turned up a few times. The target antigen is unknown. Averaging around 110 mL, one heparinised blood draw came from each individual donor. The J gene is TRBJ1-5, the V gene TRBV29-1; D is unclear. Material: central memory CD4+ T cells from blood. The TCR originated in a man under 40 with type 1 diabetes. The CDR3 sequence: CSVGADDSNQPQHF. The CDR3 DNA is TGCAGCGTTGGGGCGGATGATAGCAATCAGCCCCAGCATTTT.